This T cell receptor beta chain was found in a study of blood T cell repertoires in COVID-19. On the study more broadly: Samples taken during acute and convalescent COVID-19 were collected in the United States, Italy and Spain. PBMCs, B-cell-depleted T cells, or T cells were the source of the cDNA or gDNA that made up the material.

CDR1 and CDR2 (germline): SGHDT, YYEEEE. The CDR3 spans 16 residues. V was cut by 2 bases and J by 4 bases, with 15 bases left in between. Original data processing: Estimates of nucleated cell counts were drawn from the amplification of reference gene primers. Profiled with immunoSEQ multiplex PCR; TCRdb holds only in-frame clones, not every one. The V and J calls and clone size come from that table; D and trimming were worked out from the DNA. This sample has 68,000 or so clones, with roughly 84% found just once. Material for sequencing was peripheral blood. This clonotype was obtained from a man aged 50-60 years with acute or convalescent COVID-19. V usage is TRBV5-6 and J usage is TRBJ2-2; tentatively, D is TRBD2 (6 bases). In nucleotides, the CDR3 is TGTGCCAGCAGCTTTATCGCGGGGCCGGCCACCGGGGAGCTGTTTTTT. Residues: CASSFIAGPATGELFF.